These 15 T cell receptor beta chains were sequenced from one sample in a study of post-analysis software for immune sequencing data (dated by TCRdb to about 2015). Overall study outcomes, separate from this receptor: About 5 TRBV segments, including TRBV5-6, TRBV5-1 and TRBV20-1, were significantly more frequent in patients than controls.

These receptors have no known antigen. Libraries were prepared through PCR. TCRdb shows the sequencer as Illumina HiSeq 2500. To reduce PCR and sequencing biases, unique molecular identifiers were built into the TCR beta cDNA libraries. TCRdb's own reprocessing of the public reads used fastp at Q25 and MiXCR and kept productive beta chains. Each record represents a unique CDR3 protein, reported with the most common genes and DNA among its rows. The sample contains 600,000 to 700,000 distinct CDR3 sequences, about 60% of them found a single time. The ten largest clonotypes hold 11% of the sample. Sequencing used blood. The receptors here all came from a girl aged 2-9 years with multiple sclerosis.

Written as DNA, the CDR3 is TGTGCCAGCAGCCCCGGGACGCGGGAGCAGTACTTC. Residues: CASSPGTREQYF. V and J are TRBV6-2 or TRBV6-3 and TRBJ2-5, with 7 positions matching TRBD2. The CDR3 is made up of 12 amino acids. The germline CDR1 and CDR2 sequences are MNHEY and SVGEGT. Germline trimming cut 6 bases from V and 11 bases from J; bases unmatched to any gene: 9.

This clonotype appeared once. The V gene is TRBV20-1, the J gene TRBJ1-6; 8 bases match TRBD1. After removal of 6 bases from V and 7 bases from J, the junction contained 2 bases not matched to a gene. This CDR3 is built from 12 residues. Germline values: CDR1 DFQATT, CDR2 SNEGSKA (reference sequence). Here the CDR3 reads CSATGENSPLHF. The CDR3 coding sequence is TGCAGTGCGACAGGGGAAAATTCACCCCTCCACTTT.

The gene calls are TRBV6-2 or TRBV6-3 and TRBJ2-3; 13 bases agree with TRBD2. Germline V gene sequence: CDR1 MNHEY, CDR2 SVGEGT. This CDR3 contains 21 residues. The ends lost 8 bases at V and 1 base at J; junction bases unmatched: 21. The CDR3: CASRPLRLAGGKGSGTDTQYF. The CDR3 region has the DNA TGTGCCAGCCGACCATTGAGACTAGCGGGGGGAAAGGGGAGCGGCACAGATACGCAGTATTTT.

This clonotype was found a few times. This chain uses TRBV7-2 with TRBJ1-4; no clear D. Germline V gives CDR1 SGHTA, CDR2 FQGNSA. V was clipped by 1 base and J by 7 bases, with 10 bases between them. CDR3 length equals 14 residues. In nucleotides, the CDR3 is TGTGCCAGCAGCTTAGGTGTGTCTGGTGAAAAACTGTTTTTT. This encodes CASSLGVSGEKLFF.

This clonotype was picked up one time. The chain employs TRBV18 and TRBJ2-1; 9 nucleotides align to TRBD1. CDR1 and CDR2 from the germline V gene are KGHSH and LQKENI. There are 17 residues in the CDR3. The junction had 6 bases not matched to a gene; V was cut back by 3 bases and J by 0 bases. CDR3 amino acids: CASSPPGQGVSYNEQFF. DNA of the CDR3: TGTGCCAGCTCACCCCCGGGACAGGGTGTCTCCTACAATGAGCAGTTCTTC.

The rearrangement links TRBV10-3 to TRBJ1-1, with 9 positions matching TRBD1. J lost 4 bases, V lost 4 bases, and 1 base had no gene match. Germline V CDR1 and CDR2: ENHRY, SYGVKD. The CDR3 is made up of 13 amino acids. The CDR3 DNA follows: TGTGCCATCAGTGGACAGGGGGGCACTGAAGCTTTCTTT. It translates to CAISGQGGTEAFF.

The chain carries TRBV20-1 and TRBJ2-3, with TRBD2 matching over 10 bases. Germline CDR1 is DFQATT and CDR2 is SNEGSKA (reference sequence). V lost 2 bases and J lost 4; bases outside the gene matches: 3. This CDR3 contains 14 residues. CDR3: CSARIAGGSDTQYF. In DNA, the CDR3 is TGCAGTGCTAGAATAGCGGGGGGATCAGATACGCAGTATTTT.

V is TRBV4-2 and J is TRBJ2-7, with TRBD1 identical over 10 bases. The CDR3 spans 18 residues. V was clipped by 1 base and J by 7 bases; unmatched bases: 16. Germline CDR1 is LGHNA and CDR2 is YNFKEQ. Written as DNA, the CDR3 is TGTGCCAGCAGCCAAGTCGGGACAGGGGTATGGGGTTCGGGAGAGCAGTACTTC. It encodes CASSQVGTGVWGSGEQYF.

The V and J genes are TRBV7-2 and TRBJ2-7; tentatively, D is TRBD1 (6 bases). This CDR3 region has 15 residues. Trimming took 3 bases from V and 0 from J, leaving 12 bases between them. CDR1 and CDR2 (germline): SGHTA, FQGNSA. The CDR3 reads CASSFGGTSSYEQYF. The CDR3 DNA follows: TGTGCCAGCAGCTTTGGGGGCACGAGCTCCTACGAGCAGTACTTC.

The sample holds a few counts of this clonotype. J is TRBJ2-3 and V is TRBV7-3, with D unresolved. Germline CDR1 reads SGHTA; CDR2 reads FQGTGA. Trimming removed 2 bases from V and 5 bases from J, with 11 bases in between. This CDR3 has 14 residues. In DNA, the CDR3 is TGTGCCAGCAGCTTACCAATAGTAGAAGATACGCAGTATTTT. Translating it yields CASSLPIVEDTQYF.

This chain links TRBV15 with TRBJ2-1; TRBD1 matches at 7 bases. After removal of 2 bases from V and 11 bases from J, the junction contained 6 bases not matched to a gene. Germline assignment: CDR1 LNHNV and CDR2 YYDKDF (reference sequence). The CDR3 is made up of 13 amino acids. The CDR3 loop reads CATSRRQGFKQFF. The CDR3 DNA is TGTGCCACCAGCAGACGACAGGGATTTAAGCAGTTCTTC. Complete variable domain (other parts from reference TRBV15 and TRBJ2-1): DAMVIQNPRYQVTQFGKPVTLSCSQTLNHNVMYWYQQKSSQAPKLLFHYYDKDFNNEADTPDNFQSRRPNTSFCFLDIRSPGLGDTAMYLCATSRRQGFKQFFGPGTRLTVL.

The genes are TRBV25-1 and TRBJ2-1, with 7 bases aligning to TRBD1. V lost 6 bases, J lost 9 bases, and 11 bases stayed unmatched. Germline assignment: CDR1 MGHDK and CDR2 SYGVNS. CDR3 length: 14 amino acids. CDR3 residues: CASRETGHRGEQFF. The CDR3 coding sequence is TGTGCCAGCAGAGAGACAGGGCATAGAGGTGAGCAGTTCTTC.

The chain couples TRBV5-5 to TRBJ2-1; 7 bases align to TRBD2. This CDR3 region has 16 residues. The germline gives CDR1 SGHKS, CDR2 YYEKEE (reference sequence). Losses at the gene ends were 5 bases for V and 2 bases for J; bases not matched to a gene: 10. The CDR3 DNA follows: TGTGCCAGCAGTATGGGTCGGGAGGCAACCTACAATGAGCAGTTCTTC. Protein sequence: CASSMGREATYNEQFF.

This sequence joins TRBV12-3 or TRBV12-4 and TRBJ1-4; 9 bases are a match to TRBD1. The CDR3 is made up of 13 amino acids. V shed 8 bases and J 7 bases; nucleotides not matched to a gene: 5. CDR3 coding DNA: TGTGCCAGCCGCGACAGGGGGGGTGAAAAACTGTTTTTT. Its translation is CASRDRGGEKLFF.

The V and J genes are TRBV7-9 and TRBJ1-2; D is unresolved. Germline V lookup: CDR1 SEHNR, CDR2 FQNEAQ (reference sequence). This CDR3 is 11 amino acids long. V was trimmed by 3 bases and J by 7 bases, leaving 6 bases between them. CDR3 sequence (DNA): TGTGCCAGCAGCTTTGGATCTGGCTACACCTTC. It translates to CASSFGSGYTF.